Listed below are T cell receptor beta chains from one sample, sequenced in a study of T-cell memory formation after mild COVID-19. TCRdb re-called the 5' RACE reads with MiXCR, one entry per CDR3 protein. The sample has 470,000 or so distinct CDR3 sequences, 15% to 20% seen once. Material for sequencing was PBMCs or a T cell subset sorted from them (not recorded which). These receptors were collected from an adult woman who had mild COVID-19 (a few samples of this study predate the infection). Cell type and time point are not known. Both conserved end residues are part of each CDR3. The D gene is left open where the match is weak. Expanded clones get a size class; other rows say once, few or many, or leave the size out.

d_call: .
clone_size: .
v_call: TRBV6-2/TRBV6-3
j_call: TRBJ2-3
cdr3_nt: TGTGCCAGCAGAACCGGTGGGAGGGGGACTAGCACAGATACGCAGTATTTT
cdr3_aa: CASRTGGRGTSTDTQYF

d_call: .
clone_size: few
v_call: TRBV9
j_call: TRBJ2-7
cdr3_nt: TGTGCCAGCAGCCCCCAATCCGTTACCGGGGACTACGAGCAGTACTTC
cdr3_aa: CASSPQSVTGDYEQYF

d_call: .
clone_size: many
v_call: TRBV12-3/TRBV12-4
j_call: TRBJ1-1
cdr3_nt: TGTGCCAGCAGTTTAGGCTCTTCAGCCAGGCAGGGCTCTGAAGCTTTCTTT
cdr3_aa: CASSLGSSARQGSEAFF

d_call: TRBD2
clone_size: .
v_call: TRBV7-8
j_call: TRBJ2-1
cdr3_nt: TGTGCCAGCAGCCGCGCCGGGACTAGCGGGGGTATCAATGAGCAGTTCTTC
cdr3_aa: CASSRAGTSGGINEQFF

d_call: TRBD1
clone_size: few
v_call: TRBV12-3/TRBV12-4
j_call: TRBJ1-2
cdr3_nt: TGTGCCAGCAGTTTACGGACAGGGGTCATGGCATCTGGCTACACCTTC
cdr3_aa: CASSLRTGVMASGYTF

d_call: TRBD2
clone_size: .
v_call: TRBV12-3/TRBV12-4
j_call: TRBJ2-7
cdr3_nt: TGTGCCAGCACCCGAGGGGGTAGCGGGAGCTCCTACGAGCAGTACTTC
cdr3_aa: CASTRGGSGSSYEQYF

d_call: TRBD1
clone_size: .
v_call: TRBV4-1
j_call: TRBJ2-2
cdr3_nt: TGCGCCAGCAGCCAGGACAGGGGGCTTGACACCGGGGAGCTGTTTTTT
cdr3_aa: CASSQDRGLDTGELFF

d_call: .
clone_size: few
v_call: TRBV7-2
j_call: TRBJ2-3
cdr3_nt: TGTGCCAGCAGCTTATACCCACGGACAGATACGCAGTATTTT
cdr3_aa: CASSLYPRTDTQYF

d_call: TRBD1
clone_size: .
v_call: TRBV18
j_call: TRBJ1-1
cdr3_nt: TGTGCCAGCTCACCAGGGACAGGGGGCTGGAACACTGAAGCTTTCTTT
cdr3_aa: CASSPGTGGWNTEAFF

d_call: .
clone_size: .
v_call: TRBV18
j_call: TRBJ2-7
cdr3_nt: TGTGCCAGCTCACCGGCTGGTCTGGCTGGCGGATACGAGCAGTACTTC
cdr3_aa: CASSPAGLAGGYEQYF

d_call: TRBD2
clone_size: few
v_call: TRBV18
j_call: TRBJ2-1
cdr3_nt: TGTGCCAGCTCACCAGAGCGGGGGGTCAATGAGCAGTTCTTC
cdr3_aa: CASSPERGVNEQFF

d_call: .
clone_size: few
v_call: TRBV5-1
j_call: TRBJ2-2
cdr3_nt: TGCGCCAGCGTGACGGGGGACACCGGGGAGCTGTTTTTT
cdr3_aa: CASVTGDTGELFF

d_call: .
clone_size: .
v_call: TRBV4-1
j_call: TRBJ1-4
cdr3_nt: TGCGCCAGCAGCCAAGGTTCAGGGATTGAAAAACTGTTTTTT
cdr3_aa: CASSQGSGIEKLFF

d_call: .
clone_size: .
v_call: TRBV7-6
j_call: TRBJ2-6
cdr3_nt: TGTGCCAGCAGCTTAGGAATAGGGTTTCTCTCTGGGGCCAACGTCCTGACTTTC
cdr3_aa: CASSLGIGFLSGANVLTF

d_call: .
clone_size: .
v_call: TRBV6-1
j_call: TRBJ1-5
cdr3_nt: TGTGCCAGCAGCCTGGCGGGGGAATTAGGCAATCAGCCCCAGCATTTT
cdr3_aa: CASSLAGELGNQPQHF

d_call: TRBD1
clone_size: few
v_call: TRBV7-3
j_call: TRBJ2-2
cdr3_nt: TGTGCCAGCAGCCGAACAGGGGGCTGGGCCGGGGAGCTGTTTTTT
cdr3_aa: CASSRTGGWAGELFF

d_call: .
clone_size: once
v_call: TRBV7-3
j_call: TRBJ2-1
cdr3_nt: TGTGCCAGCAGCTTAGCCCTAGCGAACGGGGAGCAGTTCTTC
cdr3_aa: CASSLALANGEQFF

d_call: .
clone_size: many
v_call: TRBV3-1
j_call: TRBJ2-7
cdr3_nt: TGTGCCAGCAGCCAAGGTCCCTACGAGCAGTACTTC
cdr3_aa: CASSQGPYEQYF

d_call: TRBD1
clone_size: .
v_call: TRBV12-3/TRBV12-4
j_call: TRBJ2-2
cdr3_nt: TGTGCCAGCAGTTCCGGGACAGGGTCCCCCGGGGAGCTGTTTTTT
cdr3_aa: CASSSGTGSPGELFF

d_call: TRBD2
clone_size: .
v_call: TRBV6-6
j_call: TRBJ2-5
cdr3_nt: TGTGCCAGCAGTTCCAAGATACTAGCGGGAGGGCCGGTAGAGACCCAGTACTTC
cdr3_aa: CASSSKILAGGPVETQYF

d_call: .
clone_size: .
v_call: TRBV3-1
j_call: TRBJ1-2
cdr3_nt: TGTGCCAGCAGCCAGTGGGCTTATGGCTACACCTTC
cdr3_aa: CASSQWAYGYTF

d_call: .
clone_size: .
v_call: TRBV6-2/TRBV6-3
j_call: TRBJ1-1
cdr3_nt: TGTGCCAGCAGTACCCCGCGGGGGACGGGTAACGAAGCTTTCTTT
cdr3_aa: CASSTPRGTGNEAFF

d_call: .
clone_size: few
v_call: TRBV9
j_call: TRBJ2-5
cdr3_nt: TGTGCCAGCAGCGGTCCCTTTGGCAGCAAAGAGACCCAGTACTTC
cdr3_aa: CASSGPFGSKETQYF

d_call: TRBD2
clone_size: .
v_call: TRBV5-1
j_call: TRBJ2-2
cdr3_nt: TGCGCCAGCAGCTTATACACTAGCGGGGGCACCGGGGAGCTGTTTTTT
cdr3_aa: CASSLYTSGGTGELFF

d_call: .
clone_size: many
v_call: TRBV7-9
j_call: TRBJ2-1
cdr3_nt: TGTGCCAGCAGCTTAGATTCGAATGAGCAGTTCTTC
cdr3_aa: CASSLDSNEQFF

d_call: .
clone_size: .
v_call: TRBV5-1
j_call: TRBJ1-1
cdr3_nt: TGCGCCAGCAGCTTGGTAGGAGAGATGAACACTGAAGCTTTCTTT
cdr3_aa: CASSLVGEMNTEAFF

d_call: .
clone_size: .
v_call: TRBV15
j_call: TRBJ2-5
cdr3_nt: TGTGCCACCAGCAGAGGCAGGACATCAGACCAAGAGACCCAGTACTTC
cdr3_aa: CATSRGRTSDQETQYF

d_call: .
clone_size: many
v_call: TRBV5-1
j_call: TRBJ2-1
cdr3_nt: TGCGCCAGCAGCTCTCTACCGGGACAGGGGAAGACTAGCGGGGAAACGGAGCACAATGAGCAGTTCTTC
cdr3_aa: CASSSLPGQGKTSGETEHNEQFF

d_call: TRBD2
clone_size: .
v_call: TRBV5-6
j_call: TRBJ2-1
cdr3_nt: TGTGCCAGCAGCTCCGTAGCGGGGGGGCCGATCGATGAGCAGTTCTTC
cdr3_aa: CASSSVAGGPIDEQFF

d_call: TRBD1
clone_size: .
v_call: TRBV2
j_call: TRBJ2-7
cdr3_nt: TGTGCCAGCAGTGACCCCGGGGCAGGGGGCGGGTACGAGCAGTACTTC
cdr3_aa: CASSDPGAGGGYEQYF

d_call: .
clone_size: few
v_call: TRBV7-2
j_call: TRBJ1-2
cdr3_nt: TGTGCCAGCAGCGATGGACTCTATGGCTACACCTTC
cdr3_aa: CASSDGLYGYTF

d_call: TRBD1
clone_size: .
v_call: TRBV19
j_call: TRBJ2-7
cdr3_nt: TGTGCCAGTAGTATGACGGACAGGGCGGGTTCCTACGAGCAGTACTTC
cdr3_aa: CASSMTDRAGSYEQYF

d_call: TRBD2
clone_size: few
v_call: TRBV5-5
j_call: TRBJ2-3
cdr3_nt: TGTGCCAGCAGCTTGGCCCTAGCGGGAGGGTCAGATACGCAGTATTTT
cdr3_aa: CASSLALAGGSDTQYF

d_call: .
clone_size: few
v_call: TRBV6-5
j_call: TRBJ1-1
cdr3_nt: TGTGCCAGCAGTTACTCGACTCTCGGGGCGAACACTGAAGCTTTCTTT
cdr3_aa: CASSYSTLGANTEAFF

d_call: .
clone_size: .
v_call: TRBV2
j_call: TRBJ2-7
cdr3_nt: TGTGCCAGCAGTGAGGATTGGGGGCTTGAGCAGTACTTC
cdr3_aa: CASSEDWGLEQYF

d_call: TRBD1
clone_size: .
v_call: TRBV5-4
j_call: TRBJ2-7
cdr3_nt: TGTGCCAGCAGCTTTTACCGGGACAGGGGTACCTACGAGCAGTACTTC
cdr3_aa: CASSFYRDRGTYEQYF

d_call: .
clone_size: .
v_call: TRBV2
j_call: TRBJ2-1
cdr3_nt: TGTGCCAGCAGTGCGCGGGCTAATGAGCAGTTCTTC
cdr3_aa: CASSARANEQFF

d_call: .
clone_size: few
v_call: TRBV29-1
j_call: TRBJ2-1
cdr3_nt: TGCAGCGTTGAAGGGAACTCCTACAATGAGCAGTTCTTC
cdr3_aa: CSVEGNSYNEQFF

d_call: .
clone_size: few
v_call: TRBV6-5
j_call: TRBJ1-1
cdr3_nt: TGTGCCAGCAGGAACATTTTGTTAAGGGCTGAAGCTTTCTTT
cdr3_aa: CASRNILLRAEAFF

d_call: .
clone_size: few
v_call: TRBV7-9
j_call: TRBJ2-3
cdr3_nt: TGTGCCAGCAGACCGGACAGTAGCACAGATACGCAGTATTTT
cdr3_aa: CASRPDSSTDTQYF

d_call: TRBD2
clone_size: .
v_call: TRBV7-9
j_call: TRBJ2-7
cdr3_nt: TGTGCCAGCAGCTCACCCCCGGGACTAGCGGGAGACGAGCAGTACTTC
cdr3_aa: CASSSPPGLAGDEQYF

d_call: .
clone_size: .
v_call: TRBV5-5
j_call: TRBJ2-6
cdr3_nt: TGTGCCAGCAGCTTGGGTCAATTAGAATTCTCTGGGGCCAACGTCCTGACTTTC
cdr3_aa: CASSLGQLEFSGANVLTF

d_call: .
clone_size: few
v_call: TRBV7-2
j_call: TRBJ2-7
cdr3_nt: TGTGCCAGCAGCTTCGATCGGCGGGCTCCCGAGCAGTACTTC
cdr3_aa: CASSFDRRAPEQYF

d_call: .
clone_size: few
v_call: TRBV7-2
j_call: TRBJ2-1
cdr3_nt: TGTGCCAGCAGCCCCCGTAAGGGTGTCCATGAGCAGTTCTTC
cdr3_aa: CASSPRKGVHEQFF

d_call: TRBD1
clone_size: .
v_call: TRBV9
j_call: TRBJ1-3
cdr3_nt: TGTGCCAGCAGTACAGGGGCTGGAAACACCATATATTTT
cdr3_aa: CASSTGAGNTIYF

d_call: TRBD2
clone_size: .
v_call: TRBV3-1
j_call: TRBJ2-3
cdr3_nt: TGTGCCAGCAGTCTGTCCGGGACTAGCGGCACAGATACGCAGTATTTT
cdr3_aa: CASSLSGTSGTDTQYF

d_call: .
clone_size: once
v_call: TRBV12-3/TRBV12-4
j_call: TRBJ2-3
cdr3_nt: TGTGCCAGCAGCCAACCGGGACCCACAGATACGCAGTATTTT
cdr3_aa: CASSQPGPTDTQYF

d_call: .
clone_size: .
v_call: TRBV7-9
j_call: TRBJ2-7
cdr3_nt: TGTGCCAGCAGCTTACTAGACGGATCCTACGAGCAGTACTTC
cdr3_aa: CASSLLDGSYEQYF

d_call: TRBD1
clone_size: .
v_call: TRBV5-5
j_call: TRBJ1-6
cdr3_nt: TGTGCCAGCAGCCAAGGACAGGGGAACTATAATTCACCCCTCCACTTT
cdr3_aa: CASSQGQGNYNSPLHF

d_call: .
clone_size: .
v_call: TRBV9
j_call: TRBJ2-1
cdr3_nt: TGTGCCAGCAGCGTATTCAGCCCATACAATGAGCAGTTCTTC
cdr3_aa: CASSVFSPYNEQFF

d_call: .
clone_size: few
v_call: TRBV6-6
j_call: TRBJ1-4
cdr3_nt: TGTGCCAGCAGCCAACGGGAGGGGGCAACTAATGAAAAACTGTTTTTT
cdr3_aa: CASSQREGATNEKLFF

d_call: .
clone_size: .
v_call: TRBV9
j_call: TRBJ2-1
cdr3_nt: TGTGCCAGCAGCGGACAGATCGGCTCCTACAATGAGCAGTTCTTC
cdr3_aa: CASSGQIGSYNEQFF

d_call: .
clone_size: .
v_call: TRBV11-2
j_call: TRBJ2-3
cdr3_nt: TGTGCCAGCAGCTTAGCCTGGGACCGATTTCAGTATTTT
cdr3_aa: CASSLAWDRFQYF

d_call: TRBD2
clone_size: many
v_call: TRBV20-1
j_call: TRBJ2-5
cdr3_nt: TGCAGTGCTATGCCACTAGCGGGAGCACAAGAGACCCAGTACTTC
cdr3_aa: CSAMPLAGAQETQYF

d_call: .
clone_size: .
v_call: TRBV19
j_call: TRBJ2-5
cdr3_nt: TGTGCCAGTAGTATTATCTCTAAAGAGACCCAGTACTTC
cdr3_aa: CASSIISKETQYF

d_call: .
clone_size: few
v_call: TRBV6-1
j_call: TRBJ2-4
cdr3_nt: TGTGCCAGCAGTGAACAGGGCAACATTCAGTACTTC
cdr3_aa: CASSEQGNIQYF

d_call: .
clone_size: .
v_call: TRBV7-9
j_call: TRBJ1-2
cdr3_nt: TGTGCCAGCAGCTTTAGTTCGGGGCTCAACTATGGCTACACCTTC
cdr3_aa: CASSFSSGLNYGYTF